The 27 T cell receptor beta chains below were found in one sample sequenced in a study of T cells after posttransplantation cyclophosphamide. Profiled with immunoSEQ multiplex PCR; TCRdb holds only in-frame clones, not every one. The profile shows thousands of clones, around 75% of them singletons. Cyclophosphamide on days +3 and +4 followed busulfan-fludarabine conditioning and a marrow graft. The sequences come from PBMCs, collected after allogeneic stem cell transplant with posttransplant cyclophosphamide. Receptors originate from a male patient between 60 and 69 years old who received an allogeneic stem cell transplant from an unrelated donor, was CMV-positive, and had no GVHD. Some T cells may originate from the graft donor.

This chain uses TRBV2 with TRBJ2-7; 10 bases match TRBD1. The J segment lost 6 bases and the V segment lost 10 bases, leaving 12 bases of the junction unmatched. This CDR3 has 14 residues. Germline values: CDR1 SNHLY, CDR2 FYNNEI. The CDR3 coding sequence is TGTGCCACAGGGGCGGGGACAGGGGCCCTCGAGCAGTACTTC. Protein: CATGAGTGALEQYF.

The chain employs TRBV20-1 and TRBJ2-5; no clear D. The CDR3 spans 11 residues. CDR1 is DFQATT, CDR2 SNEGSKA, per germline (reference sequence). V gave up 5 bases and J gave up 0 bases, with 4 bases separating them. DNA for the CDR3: TGCAGTGCTCAGTACCAAGAGACCCAGTACTTC. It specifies CSAQYQETQYF.

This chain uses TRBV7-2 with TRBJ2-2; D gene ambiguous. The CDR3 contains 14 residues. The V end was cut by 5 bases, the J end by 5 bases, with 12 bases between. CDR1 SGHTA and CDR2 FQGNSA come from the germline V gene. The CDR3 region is CASSPTHRTGELFF. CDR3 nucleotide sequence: TGTGCCAGCAGCCCCACACACCGAACCGGGGAGCTGTTTTTT.

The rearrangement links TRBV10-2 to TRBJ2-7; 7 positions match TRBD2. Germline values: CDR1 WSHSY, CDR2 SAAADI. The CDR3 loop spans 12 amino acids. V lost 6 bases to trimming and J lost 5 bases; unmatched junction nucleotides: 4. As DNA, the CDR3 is TGCGCCAGCAGCGGGGGGTTCAACGAGCAGTACTTC. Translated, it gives CASSGGFNEQYF.

The CDR3 protein is CASSSGQPLVDSPLHF. The DNA of the CDR3 is TGCGCCAGCAGCTCGGGACAGCCTTTAGTAGATTCACCCCTCCACTTT. V and J are TRBV5-1 and TRBJ1-6; 7 positions match TRBD1. The junction had 11 bases not matched to a gene; V was cut back by 3 bases and J by 8 bases. Looked up from germline, CDR1 is SGHRS and CDR2 is YFSETQ. This CDR3 comprises 16 residues. The whole variable domain, filled in from reference TRBV5-1 and TRBJ1-6, reads KAGVTQTPRYLIKTRGQQVTLSCSPISGHRSVSWYQQTPGQGLQFLFEYFSETQRNKGNFPGRFSGRQFSNSRSEMNVSTLELGDSALYLCASSSGQPLVDSPLHFGNGTRLTVT.

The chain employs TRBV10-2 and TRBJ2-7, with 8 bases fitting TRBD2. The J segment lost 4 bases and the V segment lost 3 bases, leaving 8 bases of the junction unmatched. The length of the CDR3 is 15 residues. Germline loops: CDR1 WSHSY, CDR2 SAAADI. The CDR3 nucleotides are TGCGCCAGCAGTGAATTGGTCCCTAGCGGGTACGAGCAGTACTTC. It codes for CASSELVPSGYEQYF.

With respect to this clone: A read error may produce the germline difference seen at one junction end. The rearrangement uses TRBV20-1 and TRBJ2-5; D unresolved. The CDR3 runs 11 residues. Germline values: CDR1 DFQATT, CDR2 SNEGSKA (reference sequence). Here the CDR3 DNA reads TGCAGTGCTAGTCACCAGGAGACCCAGTACTTC. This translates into CSASHQETQYF.

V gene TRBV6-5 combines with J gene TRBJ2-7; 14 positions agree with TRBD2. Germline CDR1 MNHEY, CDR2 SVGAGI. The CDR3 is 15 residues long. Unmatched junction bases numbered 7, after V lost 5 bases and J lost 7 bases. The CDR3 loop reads CASSRGLAGVGEQYF. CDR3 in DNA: TGTGCCAGCAGTAGGGGACTAGCGGGAGTAGGTGAGCAGTACTTC.

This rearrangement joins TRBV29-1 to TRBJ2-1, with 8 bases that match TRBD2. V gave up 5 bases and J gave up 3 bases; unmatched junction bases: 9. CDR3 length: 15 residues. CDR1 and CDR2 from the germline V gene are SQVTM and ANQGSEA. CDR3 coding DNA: TGCAGCGTTCCCCTCGCGGCGGGGGGCTACAATGAGCAGTTCTTC. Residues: CSVPLAAGGYNEQFF.

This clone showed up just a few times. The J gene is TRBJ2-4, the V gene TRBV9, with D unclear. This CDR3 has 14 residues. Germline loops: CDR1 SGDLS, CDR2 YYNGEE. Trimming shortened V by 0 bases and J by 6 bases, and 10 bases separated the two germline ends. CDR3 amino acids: CASSVDSPGNIQYF. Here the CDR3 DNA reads TGTGCCAGCAGCGTAGATTCCCCCGGAAACATTCAGTACTTC.

For the CDR3, the DNA is TGCAGCGTTGATCGTGGACAGGGGGTAGGTGGCTACACCTTC. It translates to CSVDRGQGVGGYTF. This chain links TRBV29-1 with TRBJ1-2; 10 bases are shared with TRBD1. The ends lost 3 bases at V and 7 bases at J; junction bases unmatched: 8. This CDR3 region has 14 residues. The V gene's germline CDR1 is SQVTM and CDR2 ANQGSEA.

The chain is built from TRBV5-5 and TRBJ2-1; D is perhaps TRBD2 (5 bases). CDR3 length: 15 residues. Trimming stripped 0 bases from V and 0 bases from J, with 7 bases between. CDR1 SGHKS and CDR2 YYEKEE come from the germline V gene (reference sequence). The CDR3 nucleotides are TGTGCCAGCAGCTTGGACGGGGACTCCTACAATGAGCAGTTCTTC. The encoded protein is CASSLDGDSYNEQFF.

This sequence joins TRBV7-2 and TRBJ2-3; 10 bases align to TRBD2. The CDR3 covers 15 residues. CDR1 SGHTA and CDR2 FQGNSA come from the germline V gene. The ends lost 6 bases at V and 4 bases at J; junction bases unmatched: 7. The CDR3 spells CASSKAGGRADTQYF. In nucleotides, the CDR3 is TGTGCCAGCAGTAAAGCGGGAGGGAGGGCAGATACGCAGTATTTT. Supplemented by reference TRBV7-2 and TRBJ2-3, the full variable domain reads GAGVSQSPSNKVTEKGKDVELRCDPISGHTALYWYRQSLGQGLEFLIYFQGNSAPDKSGLPSDRFSAERTGGSVSTLTIQRTQQEDSAVYLCASSKAGGRADTQYFGPGTRLTVL.

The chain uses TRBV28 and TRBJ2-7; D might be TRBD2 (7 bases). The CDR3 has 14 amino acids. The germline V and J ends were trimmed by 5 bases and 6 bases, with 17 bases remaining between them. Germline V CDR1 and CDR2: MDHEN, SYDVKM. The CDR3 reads CASSPRVRGGEQYF. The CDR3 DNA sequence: TGTGCCAGCAGTCCCCGAGTGAGGGGGGGCGAGCAGTACTTC.

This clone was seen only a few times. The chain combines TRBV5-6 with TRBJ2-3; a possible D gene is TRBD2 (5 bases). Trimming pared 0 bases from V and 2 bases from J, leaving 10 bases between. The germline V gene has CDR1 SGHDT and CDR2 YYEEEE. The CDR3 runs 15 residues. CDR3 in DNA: TGTGCCAGCAGCTTGGGGACTCTCTCCACAGATACGCAGTATTTT. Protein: CASSLGTLSTDTQYF.

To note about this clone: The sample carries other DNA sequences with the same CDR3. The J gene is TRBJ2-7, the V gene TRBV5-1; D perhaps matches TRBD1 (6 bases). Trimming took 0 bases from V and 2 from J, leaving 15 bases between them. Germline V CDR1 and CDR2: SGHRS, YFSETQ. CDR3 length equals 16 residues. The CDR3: CASSLGWGPTTYEQYF. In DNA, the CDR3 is TGCGCCAGCAGCTTGGGTTGGGGGCCCACCACCTACGAGCAGTACTTC.

CDR3 region: CASTGTGRNQPQHF. The CDR3 DNA reads as TGTGCCAGCACTGGGACAGGGCGCAATCAGCCCCAGCATTTT. This chain links TRBV6-6 with TRBJ1-5; 9 positions match TRBD1. CDR1 is MNHNY and CDR2 is SVGAGI in the germline V gene (reference sequence). V dropped 7 bases and J dropped 2; count of bases not matched to a gene: 3. CDR3 size: 14 residues.

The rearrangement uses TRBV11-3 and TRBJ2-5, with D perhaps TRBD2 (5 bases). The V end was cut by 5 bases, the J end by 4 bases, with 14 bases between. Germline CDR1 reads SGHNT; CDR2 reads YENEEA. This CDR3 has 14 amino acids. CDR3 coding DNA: TGTGCCAGCAGCCGACTACGAGTAGGAGAGACCCAGTACTTC. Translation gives CASSRLRVGETQYF.

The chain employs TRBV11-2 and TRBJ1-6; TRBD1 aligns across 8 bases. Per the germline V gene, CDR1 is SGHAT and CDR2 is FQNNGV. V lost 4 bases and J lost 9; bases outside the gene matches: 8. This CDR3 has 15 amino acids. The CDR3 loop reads CASSSQGASGSPLHF. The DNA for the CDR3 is TGTGCCAGCAGCTCGCAGGGGGCGAGCGGTTCACCCCTCCACTTT.

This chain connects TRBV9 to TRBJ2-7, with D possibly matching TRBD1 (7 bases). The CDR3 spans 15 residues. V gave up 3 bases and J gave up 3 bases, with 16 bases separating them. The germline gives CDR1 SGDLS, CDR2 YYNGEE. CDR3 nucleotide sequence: TGTGCCAGCAGCGCATCTACAGGGGAGGTCTACGAGCAGTACTTC. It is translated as CASSASTGEVYEQYF.

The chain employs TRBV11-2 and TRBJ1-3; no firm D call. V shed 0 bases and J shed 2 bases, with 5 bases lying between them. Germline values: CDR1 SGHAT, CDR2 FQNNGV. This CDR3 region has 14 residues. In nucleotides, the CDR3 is TGTGCCAGCAGCTTAGACCAAACTGGAAACACCATATATTTT. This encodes CASSLDQTGNTIYF.

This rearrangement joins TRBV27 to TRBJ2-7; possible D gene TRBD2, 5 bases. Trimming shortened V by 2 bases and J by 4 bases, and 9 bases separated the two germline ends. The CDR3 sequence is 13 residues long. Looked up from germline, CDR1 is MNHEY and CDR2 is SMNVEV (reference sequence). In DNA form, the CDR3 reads TGTGCCAGCAGTTTAGGAGGCGGTTACGAGCAGTACTTC. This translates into CASSLGGGYEQYF.

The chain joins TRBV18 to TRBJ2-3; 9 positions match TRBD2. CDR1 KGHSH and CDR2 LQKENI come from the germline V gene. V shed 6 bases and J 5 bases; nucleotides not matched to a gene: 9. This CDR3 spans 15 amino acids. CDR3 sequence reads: CASSPSSGVGDTQYF. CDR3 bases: TGTGCCAGCTCTCCTTCTAGCGGGGTCGGAGATACGCAGTATTTT.

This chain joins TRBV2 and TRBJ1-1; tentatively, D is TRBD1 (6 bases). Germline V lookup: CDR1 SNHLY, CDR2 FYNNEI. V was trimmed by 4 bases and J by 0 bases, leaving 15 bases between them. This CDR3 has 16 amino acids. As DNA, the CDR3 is TGTGCCAGCAGTGGGGGGCTCGGGATCATGAACACTGAAGCTTTCTTT. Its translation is CASSGGLGIMNTEAFF.

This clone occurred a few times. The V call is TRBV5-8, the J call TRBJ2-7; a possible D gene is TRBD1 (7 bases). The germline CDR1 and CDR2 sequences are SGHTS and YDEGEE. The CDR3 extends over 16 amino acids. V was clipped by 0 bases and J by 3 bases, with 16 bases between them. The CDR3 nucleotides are TGTGCCAGCAGCTTGGACATCGGGGGACAGTTCTACGAGCAGTACTTC. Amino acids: CASSLDIGGQFYEQYF.

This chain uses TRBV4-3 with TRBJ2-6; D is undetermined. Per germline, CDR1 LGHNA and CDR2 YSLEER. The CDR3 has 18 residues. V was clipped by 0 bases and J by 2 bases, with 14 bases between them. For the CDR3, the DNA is TGCGCCAGCAGCCAAGATCCCTCCGGGTATCCTGGGGCCAACGTCCTGACTTTC. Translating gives CASSQDPSGYPGANVLTF.

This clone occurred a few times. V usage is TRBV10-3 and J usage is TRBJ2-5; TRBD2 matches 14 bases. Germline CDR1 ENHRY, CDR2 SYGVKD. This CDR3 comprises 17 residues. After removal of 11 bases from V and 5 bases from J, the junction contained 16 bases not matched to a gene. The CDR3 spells CASRLAGGPPRRETQYF. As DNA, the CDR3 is TGTGCCTCAAGACTAGCGGGAGGGCCTCCTCGTAGGGAGACCCAGTACTTC.